These 12 T cell receptor beta chains were all obtained from the same sample, sequenced in a study of beta chain features in type 1 diabetes. Findings of the study overall: Researchers report that Type 1 diabetes patients had moderately but significantly shorter TCRB CDR3s across all four CD4+ subsets.

The sequenced template was cDNA made from the entire isolated RNA. The protocol was immunoSEQ multiplex PCR, while the TCRdb copy is restricted to in-frame clones and leaves out a portion. Of approximately 600,000 clones listed, approximately 13% are singletons. Their antigen targets remain unknown. The sequenced sample consisted of naive CD4+ T cells from blood. The receptors come from a man under 40 with type 1 diabetes.

V and J are TRBV4-3 and TRBJ1-6, with no clear D. With 0 bases removed from V and 0 bases from J, the gap between germline ends came to 3 bases. From germline, CDR1 is LGHNA and CDR2 YSLEER. This CDR3 is built from 15 residues. DNA of the CDR3: TGCGCCAGCAGCCAAGATCACTCCTATAATTCACCCCTCCACTTT. Its protein is CASSQDHSYNSPLHF.

In DNA, the CDR3 is TGTGCCTGGAGTGTAGTTTGGGCTAGCGGGGCCAAAAACATTCAGTACTTC. It specifies CAWSVVWASGAKNIQYF. V is TRBV30 and J is TRBJ2-4; 8 bases align to TRBD2. CDR3 size: 17 residues. V was pared by 0 bases and J by 1 base, with 8 bases of the junction left unmatched. Germline CDR1 and CDR2: GTSNPN and SVGIG (reference sequence). The full variable domain, rest sourced from reference TRBV30 and TRBJ2-4, is SQTIHQWPATLVQPVGSPLSLECTVEGTSNPNLYWYRQAAGRGLQLLFYSVGIGQISSEVPQNLSASRPQDRQFILSSKKLLLSDSGFYLCAWSVVWASGAKNIQYFGAGTRLSVL.

This clone was observed a few times. The rearrangement links TRBV6-1 to TRBJ1-5; D is unclear. The germline V and J ends were trimmed by 2 bases and 2 bases, with 10 bases remaining between them. The CDR3 has 15 residues. The germline gives CDR1 MNHNS, CDR2 SASEGT. The CDR3 coding sequence is TGTGCCAGCAGTGAATTGGGCCCAGGCAATCAGCCCCAGCATTTT. Amino acids: CASSELGPGNQPQHF.

The V gene is TRBV6-1, the J gene TRBJ2-5; tentatively, D is TRBD2 (6 bases). V was pared by 1 base and J by 4 bases, with 10 bases between. The CDR3 has 14 residues. Germline CDR1 reads MNHNS; CDR2 reads SASEGT. CDR3 DNA sequence: TGTGCCAGCAGTGAAGTGGGCGGGGCAGAGACCCAGTACTTC. This gives the protein CASSEVGGAETQYF.

This chain connects TRBV7-2 to TRBJ1-2, with D tentatively TRBD1 (6 bases). The germline V and J ends were trimmed by 5 bases and 4 bases, with 11 bases remaining between them. The V gene's germline CDR1 is SGHTA and CDR2 FQGNSA. This CDR3 region has 13 residues. The CDR3, as DNA: TGTGCCAGCAGCCCCGGACAGAGCTATGGCTACACCTTC. Its protein product is CASSPGQSYGYTF.

The chain is built from TRBV4-3 and TRBJ2-2, with 9 bases identical to TRBD2. Germline loops: CDR1 LGHNA, CDR2 YSLEER. V shed 1 base and J 2 bases; nucleotides not matched to a gene: 8. The CDR3 is 18 residues long. The CDR3 DNA follows: TGCGCCAGCAGCCAAGGATACCCAGCGGGAGGCAACACCGGGGAGCTGTTTTTT. Translated, it gives CASSQGYPAGGNTGELFF.

Here the CDR3 reads CASSSRAGPSSGANVLTF. Written as DNA, the CDR3 is TGCGCCAGCAGCTCCCGGGCAGGGCCAAGCTCTGGGGCCAACGTCCTGACTTTC. This chain uses TRBV5-1 with TRBJ2-6; D possibly corresponds to TRBD1 (5 bases). V was clipped by 3 bases and J by 0 bases, with 16 bases between them. CDR3 length equals 18 residues. Germline V CDR1 and CDR2: SGHRS, YFSETQ.

The CDR3 nucleotides are TGTGCCAGTAGGAGACTAGCGAGGGGCACAGATACGCAGTATTTT. Its translation is CASRRLARGTDTQYF. The rearrangement joins TRBV19 to TRBJ2-3, with 8 bases aligning to TRBD2. The V segment lost 6 bases and the J segment 1 base; nucleotides outside the gene matches: 6. CDR1 and CDR2 (germline): LNHDA, SQIVND (reference sequence). CDR3 length equals 15 residues. The full variable domain, with the rest looked up from reference TRBV19 and TRBJ2-3, is DGGITQSPKYLFRKEGQNVTLSCEQNLNHDAMYWYRQDPGQGLRLIYYSQIVNDFQKGDIAEGYSVSREKKESFPLTVTSAQKNPTAFYLCASRRLARGTDTQYFGPGTRLTVL.

This clone was seen only a few times. The genes are TRBV7-2 and TRBJ2-7, with 13 positions matching TRBD2. CDR3 length: 19 residues. Germline V gene data show CDR1 as SGHTA and CDR2 as FQGNSA. Trimming at V came to 4 bases and at J to 0 bases, leaving 12 bases not matched to a gene. As DNA, the CDR3 is TGTGCCAGCAGCTCCTCGACTAGCGGGGGGACAGGGAGCTCCTACGAGCAGTACTTC. Its translation: CASSSSTSGGTGSSYEQYF.

In this sample, this clone turned up a few times. The chain has TRBV6-5 and TRBJ2-7, with D tentatively TRBD1 or TRBD2 (5 bases each). The CDR3 has 15 amino acids. Germline lookup yields CDR1 MNHEY and CDR2 SVGAGI. Trimming took off 5 bases at V and 2 bases at J, with 16 bases between the two ends. CDR3 loop: CASSPSGRGTYEQYF. The CDR3 nucleotides are TGTGCCAGCAGTCCCTCGGGAAGGGGCACCTACGAGCAGTACTTC.

V usage is TRBV4-1 and J usage is TRBJ2-3; maybe TRBD1 (6 bases). Germline V gene data show CDR1 as MGHRA and CDR2 as YSYEKL. The CDR3 consists of 18 residues. The germline V and J ends were trimmed by 1 base and 2 bases, with 19 bases remaining between them. CDR3: CASSQGGSTGRVTDTQYF. Written as DNA, the CDR3 is TGCGCCAGCAGCCAAGGAGGTTCAACAGGGAGAGTCACAGATACGCAGTATTTT.

This clone was seen repeatedly, ten times or more. The chain links TRBV7-9 to TRBJ1-1; TRBD1 matches 9 bases. The CDR3 extends over 13 amino acids. In germline, CDR1 is SEHNR, CDR2 FQNEAQ (reference sequence). J was trimmed by 6 bases and V by 4 bases; bases with no gene match: 3. The CDR3 loop is CASSSRQGAEAFF. CDR3 sequence (DNA): TGTGCCAGCAGCTCCCGACAGGGGGCTGAAGCTTTCTTT. The variable domain in full, completed from reference TRBV7-9 and TRBJ1-1, reads DTGVSQNPRHKITKRGQNVTFRCDPISEHNRLYWYRQTLGQGPEFLTYFQNEAQLEKSRLLSDRFSAERPKGSFSTLEIQRTEQGDSAMYLCASSSRQGAEAFFGQGTRLTVV.